The text below deals with one T cell receptor beta chain. The CDR3 has 16 residues. V dropped 3 bases and J dropped 2 bases, with 19 bases sitting between them. Germline assignment: CDR1 GTSNPN and CDR2 SVGIG (reference sequence). The study ran its PCR with 60 Vbeta and 13 Jbeta primers. Generated by immunoSEQ multiplex PCR, the TCRdb table keeps only in-frame clones and is missing some. Among 110,000 to 150,000 clones listed, over 70% were seen once. The sample is drawn from a study of cytomegalovirus exposure and HLA in healthy donors. V is TRBV30 and J is TRBJ2-5; D remains unclear. Sequenced sample: PBMCs. The clonotype originates from a male donor in good health and CMV-seronegative. CDR3 nucleotides: TGTGCCTGGAGCAACGCTGCAAGGCAGGATCAAGAGACCCAGTACTTC. It yields the protein CAWSNAARQDQETQYF.